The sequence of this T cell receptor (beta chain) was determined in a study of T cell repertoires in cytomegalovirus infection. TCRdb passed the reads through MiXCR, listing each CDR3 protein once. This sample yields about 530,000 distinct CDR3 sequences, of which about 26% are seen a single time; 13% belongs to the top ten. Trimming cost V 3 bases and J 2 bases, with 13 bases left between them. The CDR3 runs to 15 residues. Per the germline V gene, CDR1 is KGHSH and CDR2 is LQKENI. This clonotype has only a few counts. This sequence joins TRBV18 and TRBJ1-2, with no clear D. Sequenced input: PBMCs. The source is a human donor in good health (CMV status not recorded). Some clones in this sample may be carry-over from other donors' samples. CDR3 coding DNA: TGTGCCAGCTCACCTAGTCCCTGGGAGAACTATGGCTACACCTTC. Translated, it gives CASSPSPWENYGYTF.